This T cell receptor beta chain was retrieved from a study of technical replicates of blood from a few donors. Repertoires were generated with immunoSEQ multiplex PCR, while TCRdb's copy carries only in-frame clones and drops some. The sample lists about 70,000 clones; around 97% were seen once. The material sequenced was T cells isolated from PBMCs. The TCR sequence derives from a human donor in good health.

The CDR3 DNA follows: TGCGCCAGCAGCTTGGAAGGGGGAGGCAATCAGCCCCAGCATTTT. This translates into CASSLEGGGNQPQHF. V usage is TRBV5-1 and J usage is TRBJ1-5; D might be TRBD1 (6 bases). Looked up from germline, CDR1 is SGHRS and CDR2 is YFSETQ. The CDR3 length is 15 residues. V was pared by 0 bases and J by 2 bases, with 9 bases between.